The 22 T cell receptor beta chains below come from one sample, sequenced in a study of blood T cell repertoires in COVID-19. The data were produced by immunoSEQ multiplex PCR, yet TCRdb's version contains in-frame clones alone and is incomplete. The table shows over 150,000 clones, with over 80% occurring only once. Sequencing was done on a sample of peripheral blood. The receptor set was obtained from an older woman with acute or convalescent COVID-19.

This chain uses TRBV10-3 with TRBJ2-3; TRBD2 matches at 15 bases. This CDR3 contains 15 residues. V was pared by 6 bases and J by 4 bases, with 2 bases of the junction left unmatched. CDR1 is ENHRY, CDR2 SYGVKD, per germline. The CDR3 reads CAIRGTSGGPDTQYF. CDR3 in DNA: TGTGCCATCAGGGGGACTAGCGGGGGGCCAGATACGCAGTATTTT.

This clone was recorded once. The chain couples TRBV28 to TRBJ2-7; 7 nucleotides agree with TRBD2. This CDR3 spans 15 amino acids. Germline values: CDR1 MDHEN, CDR2 SYDVKM. The J segment lost 0 bases and the V segment lost 6 bases, leaving 8 bases of the junction unmatched. The CDR3 loop reads CASSSGGSNSYEQYF. In DNA, the CDR3 is TGTGCCAGCAGCTCCGGCGGGAGCAACTCCTACGAGCAGTACTTC.

This chain links TRBV19 with TRBJ1-5, with D possibly TRBD1 on 5 matching bases. The CDR3 length is 15 residues. The germline V gene encodes CDR1 LNHDA and CDR2 SQIVND (reference sequence). V was cut by 4 bases and J by 2 bases, with 12 bases left in between. In DNA, the CDR3 is TGTGCCAGTAGTAAGGAGGGGATAGGCAATCAGCCCCAGCATTTT. As protein: CASSKEGIGNQPQHF.

The rearrangement links TRBV19 to TRBJ1-1, with TRBD1 identical over 9 bases. The CDR3 length is 17 residues. The V segment lost 3 bases and the J segment 0 bases; nucleotides outside the gene matches: 8. Germline V lookup: CDR1 LNHDA, CDR2 SQIVND (reference sequence). CDR3: CASSIFGQGRMNTEAFF. As DNA, the CDR3 is TGTGCCAGTAGTATTTTTGGACAGGGGAGAATGAACACTGAAGCTTTCTTT.

The genes are TRBV14 and TRBJ1-3; TRBD1 matches at 7 bases. This CDR3 spans 15 amino acids. Trimming took 4 bases from V and 0 from J; bases not matched to a gene: 3. The germline V gene encodes CDR1 SGHDN and CDR2 FVKESK. This CDR3 reads CASSRGTASGNTIYF. In nucleotides, the CDR3 is TGTGCCAGCAGCCGCGGGACAGCCTCTGGAAACACCATATATTTT.

CDR3 nucleotides: TGTGCCAGCAGCTTCAACGGTTACAATCAGCCCCAGCATTTT. It translates to CASSFNGYNQPQHF. The genes are TRBV7-2 and TRBJ1-5; D remains unclear. Trimming shortened V by 3 bases and J by 3 bases, and 9 bases separated the two germline ends. Germline V CDR1 and CDR2: SGHTA, FQGNSA. The CDR3 is 14 residues long.

The genes are TRBV4-3 and TRBJ2-2; D might be TRBD2 (5 bases). Trimming removed 3 bases from V and 9 bases from J, with 17 bases in between. This CDR3 is 15 amino acids long. The V gene's germline CDR1 is LGHNA and CDR2 YSLEER. CDR3 loop: CASSQGDLGARELFF. Here the CDR3 DNA reads TGCGCCAGCAGCCAGGGAGATCTGGGCGCACGGGAGCTGTTTTTT.

This chain connects TRBV23-1 to TRBJ2-7, with a tentative D call TRBD2 (5 bases). TRBV23-1 is known as an ORF, though its function is uncertain. Trimming cost V 0 bases and J 3 bases, with 21 bases left between them. The CDR3 totals 18 residues. CDR3 nucleotide sequence: TGCGCCAGCAGTCAATCGGGCGACGGCCCGGAGGTCTACTACGAGCAGTACTTC. This gives the protein CASSQSGDGPEVYYEQYF.

CDR3 sequence: CASRGGGLTEAFF. The CDR3 region has the DNA TGTGCCAGCCGCGGGGGGGGATTAACTGAAGCTTTCTTT. This chain joins TRBV12-3 or TRBV12-4 and TRBJ1-1; maybe TRBD1 (5 bases). There are 13 residues in the CDR3. Trimming pared 8 bases from V and 5 bases from J, leaving 15 bases between.

The J gene is TRBJ2-3, the V gene TRBV21-1; whether TRBD1, the table's D call, matches the DNA was not checked. TRBV21-1 is designated a pseudogene. The CDR3 is made up of 16 amino acids. CDR3 residues: CASSTTHRENTDTQYF. The CDR3 DNA reads as TGTGCCAGCAGCACCACCCACAGGGAGAATACAGATACGCAGTATTTT.

The chain has TRBV18 and TRBJ1-3, with 7 bases matching TRBD1. V lost 0 bases and J lost 0; bases outside the gene matches: 5. This CDR3 comprises 17 residues. Germline V CDR1 and CDR2: KGHSH, LQKENI. CDR3 loop: CASSPPGGQFSGNTIYF. CDR3 bases: TGTGCCAGCTCACCACCGGGGGGACAGTTCTCTGGAAACACCATATATTTT.

The rearrangement links TRBV30 to TRBJ1-3; a possible D gene is TRBD1 (6 bases). Trimming shortened V by 5 bases and J by 0 bases, and 11 bases separated the two germline ends. Per the germline V gene, CDR1 is GTSNPN and CDR2 is SVGIG (reference sequence). This CDR3 region has 14 residues. The DNA of the CDR3 is TGTGCCTGGCAGGGGACCAACTCTGGAAACACCATATATTTT. Its protein is CAWQGTNSGNTIYF.

The V gene is TRBV3-1 (or the pseudogene TRBV3-2), the J gene TRBJ1-2; D might be TRBD1 (6 bases). Germline V CDR1 and CDR2: LGHDT, YNNKEL (reference sequence). CDR3 length: 13 amino acids. The germline V and J ends were trimmed by 4 bases and 8 bases, with 14 bases remaining between them. The CDR3 nucleotides are TGTGCCAGCAGCCCCGCAGGGGTTGGAGGCTACACCTTC. Translation gives CASSPAGVGGYTF.

CDR3 amino acids: CASSLGGARDYEQYF. The CDR3 DNA reads as TGTGCCAGCAGCTTAGGGGGTGCGCGGGACTACGAGCAGTACTTC. The chain combines TRBV7-2 with TRBJ2-7; a possible D gene is TRBD2 (6 bases). Trimming left V 1 base short and J 3 bases short, with 13 bases between. This CDR3 is built from 15 residues. Germline CDR1 reads SGHTA; CDR2 reads FQGNSA.

This clone was seen a single time. This CDR3 is CASRRDSLNTEAFF. The CDR3, as DNA: TGTGCCAGCAGACGGGACAGCCTGAACACTGAAGCTTTCTTT. The chain carries TRBV5-8 and TRBJ1-1; TRBD1 matches 7 bases. Trimming cost V 5 bases and J 0 bases; bases outside gene matches: 4. CDR3 length: 14 residues. Germline V gene lookup returns CDR1 SGHTS and CDR2 YDEGEE.

This chain connects TRBV5-1 to TRBJ2-1, with TRBD2 matching over 15 bases. Germline trimming cut 4 bases from V and 0 bases from J; bases unmatched to any gene: 5. The CDR3 is 18 amino acids. Germline assignment: CDR1 SGHRS and CDR2 YFSETQ. CDR3 nucleotides: TGCGCCAGCAGCCGGGGACTAGCGGGGGGCAGCTCCTACAATGAGCAGTTCTTC. Translated, it gives CASSRGLAGGSSYNEQFF.

The chain combines TRBV2 with TRBJ2-3, with 8 bases that match TRBD2. Unmatched junction bases numbered 4, after V lost 6 bases and J lost 2 bases. Germline values: CDR1 SNHLY, CDR2 FYNNEI. The CDR3 runs to 14 residues. CDR3 in DNA: TGTGCCAGCAGCCGACTAGCGAACACAGATACGCAGTATTTT. It yields the protein CASSRLANTDTQYF.

The chain employs TRBV7-9 and TRBJ1-2, with a weak D call TRBD1 (5 bases). The CDR3 covers 15 residues. Trimming removed 7 bases at V and 6 bases at J, with 21 bases between. Per germline, CDR1 SEHNR and CDR2 FQNEAQ (reference sequence). CDR3 nucleotides: TGTGCCAGCAACCCTCTGGGAGGCGGGGGAAATGGCTACACCTTC. It is translated as CASNPLGGGGNGYTF.

The V gene is TRBV11-1, the J gene TRBJ2-7, with D maybe TRBD2 (6 bases). V dropped 4 bases and J dropped 6 bases, with 19 bases sitting between them. This CDR3 is 15 amino acids long. The germline gives CDR1 SGHAT, CDR2 FQDESV (reference sequence). CDR3 bases: TGTGCCAGCAGCTCTCAGGGCCCTCTCGGGGGCGAGCAGTACTTC. Amino acids: CASSSQGPLGGEQYF.

This clone was detected once. The rearrangement uses TRBV7-2 and TRBJ2-2; weak D call: TRBD1 (5 bases). The V and J ends lost 2 bases and 4 bases respectively, with 14 bases between them. The CDR3 contains 16 residues. Germline lookup yields CDR1 SGHTA and CDR2 FQGNSA. CDR3 amino acids: CASSLNSGHVTGELFF. The CDR3 coding sequence is TGTGCCAGCAGCTTAAACTCCGGACACGTCACCGGGGAGCTGTTTTTT.

This chain connects TRBV18 to TRBJ1-5; D is perhaps TRBD1 (6 bases). This CDR3 has 14 amino acids. Per germline, CDR1 KGHSH and CDR2 LQKENI. V dropped 3 bases and J dropped 7 bases, with 13 bases sitting between them. CDR3 nucleotides: TGTGCCAGCTCACCCCTGGCAGGGGACCAGCCCCAGCATTTT. Its translation: CASSPLAGDQPQHF.

The chain combines TRBV19 with TRBJ2-1; TRBD2 matches at 11 bases. The CDR3 sequence is 14 residues long. Germline V gene data show CDR1 as LNHDA and CDR2 as SQIVND (reference sequence). V shed 9 bases, J shed 1 base, and the junction held 2 bases outside the gene matches. The CDR3: CASASGGSYNEQFF. The DNA of the CDR3 is TGTGCCAGCGCTAGCGGGGGGTCCTACAATGAGCAGTTCTTC.